This is a list of T cell receptor beta chains from one sample in a study of shared T cell receptors in the human thymus. The repertoire was sequenced with immunoSEQ multiplex PCR; TCRdb's copy has only in-frame clones and lacks some. The repertoire holds hundreds of thousands of clones, around 87% seen once, with roughly 0.0089% in the top ten. These sequences were also reported in another study, on human thymus T cells.

Sequences were obtained from thymocytes. The receptor source for this set is a boy in the first two years of life with a congenital heart defect. The CDR3 runs from the conserved cysteine through the conserved F or W. A D gene is named only where the DNA matches it firmly. Not all rows give a size; the values are once, few, many and, for expanded clones, a class.

clone size: -; D gene: TRBD1; V gene: TRBV4-2; J gene: TRBJ1-4; CDR3 DNA: TGTGCCAGCAGCCAAGATCTGGACAGGGTTGATGAAAAACTGTTTTTT; CDR3 protein: CASSQDLDRVDEKLFF
clone size: -; D gene: -; V gene: TRBV21-1; J gene: TRBJ1-1; CDR3 DNA: TGTGCCAGCAGCAAAACGGTGTACAGGGGTTGCACTGAAGCTTTCTTT; CDR3 protein: CASSKTVYRGCTEAFF
clone size: -; D gene: -; V gene: TRBV5-1; J gene: TRBJ2-2; CDR3 DNA: TGCGCCAGCAGCTTTTTTAGGACGGTGGGGGGGCAGGCGTTCTTCGGGGAGCTGTTTTTT; CDR3 protein: CASSFFRTVGGQAFFGELFF
clone size: -; D gene: -; V gene: TRBV5-6; J gene: TRBJ2-7; CDR3 DNA: TGTGCCAGCAGCTTGGGGCAGGGCCCCTACGAGCAGTACTTC; CDR3 protein: CASSLGQGPYEQYF
clone size: few; D gene: TRBD2; V gene: TRBV19; J gene: TRBJ2-1; CDR3 DNA: TGTGCCAGTAGTGGGGGAGGGGACAATGAGCAGTTCTTC; CDR3 protein: CASSGGGDNEQFF
clone size: -; D gene: TRBD1; V gene: TRBV28; J gene: TRBJ1-5; CDR3 DNA: TGTGCCAGCAGCGGGGACAGAACCCAGCCCCAGCATTTT; CDR3 protein: CASSGDRTQPQHF
clone size: -; D gene: -; V gene: TRBV4-1; J gene: TRBJ1-2; CDR3 DNA: TGCGCCAGCAGCCAAGATTTTACCGGGATAAACCATGGCTACACCTTC; CDR3 protein: CASSQDFTGINHGYTF
clone size: -; D gene: TRBD1; V gene: TRBV18; J gene: TRBJ1-2; CDR3 DNA: TGTGCCAGCTCACCACGGGACAGGGTCGACTATGGCTACACCTTC; CDR3 protein: CASSPRDRVDYGYTF
clone size: few; D gene: TRBD1; V gene: TRBV4-3; J gene: TRBJ2-6; CDR3 DNA: TGCGCCAGCAGCCATCAGAGACAGGGGAAGGTTGGGGCCAACGTCCTGACTTTC; CDR3 protein: CASSHQRQGKVGANVLTF
clone size: -; D gene: -; V gene: TRBV28; J gene: TRBJ1-1; CDR3 DNA: TGTGCCAGCAGTGAGAGCCTATTTCCCCCAATTGAAGCTTTCTTT; CDR3 protein: CASSESLFPPIEAFF
clone size: -; D gene: TRBD1; V gene: TRBV19; J gene: TRBJ1-1; CDR3 DNA: TGTGCCAGTAGTTCCGACAGGGGACGTAACACTGAAGCTTTCTTT; CDR3 protein: CASSSDRGRNTEAFF
clone size: -; D gene: -; V gene: TRBV28; J gene: TRBJ2-7; CDR3 DNA: TGTGCCAGCAGTTTCGGGCCCTCGACTAACTACGAGCAGTACTTC; CDR3 protein: CASSFGPSTNYEQYF
clone size: -; D gene: TRBD1; V gene: TRBV5-1; J gene: TRBJ2-3; CDR3 DNA: TGCGCCAGCAGCTGGGAGGACAGGGCCGTAGATACGCAGTATTTT; CDR3 protein: CASSWEDRAVDTQYF